Listed below are T cell receptor beta chains from one sample, sequenced in a study of blood T cell repertoires in COVID-19. Clones were sequenced by immunoSEQ multiplex PCR, and TCRdb holds only the in-frame ones, with some missing. The sample lists over 60,000 clones, roughly nine tenths occurring once. Sequencing was performed on peripheral blood. The receptors shown here come from a woman of 80 years or more with active or convalescent COVID-19. The CDR3 runs from the conserved cysteine through the conserved F or W. Each record gives: J gene, V gene, CDR3 protein.

J gene: TRBJ2-2; V gene: TRBV4-2; CDR3 protein: CASSQEVRGSNTGELFF
J gene: TRBJ1-1; V gene: TRBV9; CDR3 protein: CASSVEQNMNTEAFF
J gene: TRBJ1-4; V gene: TRBV5-1; CDR3 protein: CASSREGREKLFF
J gene: TRBJ1-2; V gene: TRBV29-1; CDR3 protein: CSVEKTGANYGYTF
J gene: TRBJ2-3; V gene: TRBV4-1; CDR3 protein: CASSRELAVNTDTQYF
J gene: TRBJ2-1; V gene: TRBV7-2; CDR3 protein: CASSLLGGYNEQFF
J gene: TRBJ1-1; V gene: TRBV6-5; CDR3 protein: CASSYGRQGTTEAFF
J gene: TRBJ2-2; V gene: TRBV24-1; CDR3 protein: CATSGPLRVRVSGELFF
J gene: TRBJ2-1; V gene: TRBV24-1; CDR3 protein: CATSDPKSGASYNEQFF
J gene: TRBJ1-5; V gene: TRBV6-5; CDR3 protein: CASSSDRGSNQPQHF
J gene: TRBJ1-1; V gene: TRBV5-4; CDR3 protein: CASSIDRLKNTEAFF
J gene: TRBJ1-5; V gene: TRBV27; CDR3 protein: CASTPGVSYNQPQHF
J gene: TRBJ2-2; V gene: TRBV28; CDR3 protein: CASRTGTENTGELFF
J gene: TRBJ2-7; V gene: TRBV5-5; CDR3 protein: CASTSPGTSGGDEYF
J gene: TRBJ1-3; V gene: TRBV5-6; CDR3 protein: CASSLRRGPAGNTIYF